Shown below are 15 T cell receptor beta chains from a single sample sequenced in a study of blood T cells in healthy people across ages (dated by TCRdb to the mid-2010s). The library was generated by 5' RACE. Sequencer: Illumina HiSeq 2500. A second PCR of roughly 7 to 12 cycles was run with a J-beta primer mix and a sample-barcoded 5' primer. TCRdb cleaned the public reads at Q25 with fastp, built clones with MiXCR and kept in-frame beta chains. Under each unique CDR3 protein, matching rows form one entry showing the most common genes and DNA. The sample includes about 690,000 distinct CDR3 sequences, with around 38% observed a single time. Around 30% of the sample is in the top ten clones. Sequencing input: blood. The receptors shown here come from an elderly man in good health.

Note on this clonotype: This clone may be a read error of a much larger clone one base away. For the CDR3, the DNA is TGTGCCAGCAGCCGAGAGGGAATTGAGCAGTACTTC. Translation: CASSREGIEQYF. The chain has TRBV7-2 and TRBJ2-7; a possible D gene is TRBD2 (5 bases). The germline V and J ends were trimmed by 5 bases and 7 bases, with 12 bases remaining between them. This CDR3 comprises 12 residues. Germline-derived CDR1 and CDR2 are SGHTA and FQGNSA.

This clonotype was seen only once. This chain links TRBV19 with TRBJ2-7, with D perhaps matching TRBD2 (6 bases). V was trimmed by 7 bases and J by 2 bases, leaving 12 bases between them. The germline V gene encodes CDR1 LNHDA and CDR2 SQIVND (reference sequence). The CDR3 loop spans 13 amino acids. In DNA form, the CDR3 reads TGTGCCAGTAAGGAGGGTGGCCCCTACGAGCAGTACTTC. Translating it yields CASKEGGPYEQYF.

The genes are TRBV20-1 and TRBJ2-1; D is perhaps TRBD2 (6 bases). V was pared by 7 bases and J by 1 base, with 11 bases between. The CDR3 consists of 13 residues. Looked up from germline, CDR1 is DFQATT and CDR2 is SNEGSKA (reference sequence). This CDR3 is CSVRDWSYNEQFF. In DNA form, the CDR3 reads TGCAGTGTTCGGGACTGGTCCTACAATGAGCAGTTCTTC.

V is TRBV20-1 and J is TRBJ2-7; unclear D gene. From germline, CDR1 is DFQATT and CDR2 SNEGSKA (reference sequence). This CDR3 has 13 amino acids. Between the trimmed V and J ends, which lost 3 bases and 7 bases, there was a span of 16 bases. CDR3 DNA sequence: TGCAGTGCTAGTGCTTACCCGCGTAATGAGCAGTACTTC. It is translated as CSASAYPRNEQYF.

V gene TRBV21-1 combines with J gene TRBJ1-2; the tabulated D call, TRBD1, remains unverified against the DNA. TRBV21-1 has pseudogene status. This CDR3 has 15 amino acids. This CDR3 is CASSNFGRGYYGYTF. The CDR3 region has the DNA TGTGCCAGCAGCAATTTCGGCAGGGGATACTATGGCTACACCTTC.

The DNA of the CDR3 is TGTGCCAGCAGTTACGGAGCGGGGTACACCTCCTACGAGCAGTACTTC. This codes for CASSYGAGYTSYEQYF. This chain joins TRBV6-2 or TRBV6-3 and TRBJ2-7, with 7 bases aligning to TRBD2. V was clipped by 2 bases and J by 0 bases; unmatched bases: 7. This CDR3 is built from 16 residues. Germline V CDR1 and CDR2: MNHEY, SVGEGT.

This clonotype was seen a handful of times. This CDR3 reads CASSTRDREGETQYF. In DNA form, the CDR3 reads TGCGCCAGCAGCACTCGGGACAGGGAGGGAGAGACCCAGTACTTC. This chain joins TRBV5-1 and TRBJ2-5, with TRBD1 identical over 9 bases. The CDR3 is 15 residues long. In germline, CDR1 is SGHRS, CDR2 YFSETQ. Trimming at V came to 4 bases and at J to 4 bases, leaving 8 bases not matched to a gene.

In the case of this clonotype: The junction differs from germline at one of its ends, possibly a read error. This chain connects TRBV12-3 or TRBV12-4 to TRBJ2-1; D might be TRBD1 (5 bases). There are 15 residues in the CDR3. The CDR3 DNA reads TGTACCAGCAGCCGTACCCGACAGTTCCTGGATGAGCAGTTCTTC. Its translation is CTSSRTRQFLDEQFF.

The table lists this clonotype with a few counts. This sequence joins TRBV6-1 and TRBJ2-1; 9 bases are shared with TRBD1. This CDR3 has 15 residues. V dropped 10 bases and J dropped 0; count of bases not matched to a gene: 7. From germline, CDR1 is MNHNS and CDR2 SASEGT. CDR3 DNA sequence: TGTGCCACATTGACAGGGGGGGACTCCTACAATGAGCAGTTCTTC. Its protein product is CATLTGGDSYNEQFF.

This clonotype was counted a few times. V gene TRBV6-5 combines with J gene TRBJ2-3, with 12 bases fitting TRBD2. Germline V gene lookup returns CDR1 MNHEY and CDR2 SVGAGI. V lost 10 bases and J lost 5; bases outside the gene matches: 7. This CDR3 region has 14 residues. In DNA form, the CDR3 reads TGTGCCACTGCGCTAGCGGGAGGGGTAGATACGCAGTATTTT. It yields the protein CATALAGGVDTQYF.

The chain is built from TRBV27 and TRBJ2-5, with 8 nucleotides matching TRBD2. Germline CDR1 is MNHEY and CDR2 is SMNVEV (reference sequence). Trimming removed 3 bases from V and 5 bases from J; junction bases left unmatched: 8. CDR3 length: 15 amino acids. The chain's CDR3 is CASSFSGTSSETQYF. CDR3 bases: TGTGCCAGCAGTTTCTCCGGGACTAGTAGTGAGACCCAGTACTTC.

This clonotype was detected a few times. This chain joins TRBV10-3 and TRBJ1-2; D gene uncertain. From germline, CDR1 is ENHRY and CDR2 SYGVKD. The germline V and J ends were trimmed by 6 bases and 3 bases, with 11 bases remaining between them. The CDR3 extends over 13 amino acids. The CDR3 is CAISDAEDYGYTF. The CDR3, as DNA: TGTGCCATCAGCGATGCAGAGGACTATGGCTACACCTTC.

This chain connects TRBV6-6 to TRBJ1-4; D is unresolved. The V gene lost 7 bases and the J gene lost 0 bases, with 15 bases spanning the gap. The CDR3 length is 16 residues. The germline V gene has CDR1 MNHNY and CDR2 SVGAGI (reference sequence). CDR3 protein: CASIDRPRATNEKLFF. CDR3 DNA: TGTGCCAGCATCGACCGGCCAAGGGCAACTAATGAAAAACTGTTTTTT.

J is TRBJ2-7 and V is TRBV4-1, with 7 bases fitting TRBD2. Germline CDR1 and CDR2: MGHRA and YSYEKL. The CDR3 runs 13 residues. With 11 bases clipped from V and 3 bases from J, the junction kept 10 bases outside the gene matches. The CDR3 sequence: CALPGASGYEQYF. In nucleotides, the CDR3 is TGCGCCCTACCTGGGGCTAGCGGCTACGAGCAGTACTTC.

The chain uses TRBV3-1 and TRBJ2-3; D is perhaps TRBD1 or TRBD2 (5 bases each). Germline CDR1 is LGHDT and CDR2 is YNNKEL (reference sequence). V lost 3 bases and J 14 bases, leaving 24 bases between the germline ends. The CDR3 runs to 15 residues. The CDR3 sequence is CASSHTPAGTESPYF. DNA of the CDR3: TGTGCCAGCAGCCACACACCGGCAGGGACGGAATCACCGTATTTT.